This is a list of T cell receptor beta chains from one sample in a study of blood T cell repertoires in COVID-19. The table came from immunoSEQ multiplex PCR; TCRdb's copy has only in-frame clones and leaves some out. Of about 280,000 clones listed, about 85% are singletons. Source material: peripheral blood. The receptors were sampled from a human donor in a cohort sampled during active COVID-19. The CDR3 runs from the conserved cysteine through the conserved F or W. The D gene is left open where the match is weak. Clone size appears in some rows only: once, few, many, or a class for an expanded clone.

TRBV6-5,TRBD1,TRBJ1-1,few,CASSLTQGKAFF,TGTGCCAGCAGCCTCACACAGGGGAAGGCTTTCTTT
TRBV18,TRBD1,TRBJ2-1,-,CASSRGGGFAHEQFF,TGTGCCAGCTCGAGAGGGGGCGGATTTGCCCATGAGCAGTTCTTC
TRBV6-5,TRBD1,TRBJ1-2,once,CASSRGQGLGYTF,TGTGCCAGCAGCCGCGGACAGGGTCTGGGCTACACCTTC
TRBV29-1,-,TRBJ1-1,-,CSGSRANTEAFF,TGCAGCGGATCCAGGGCGAACACTGAAGCTTTCTTT
TRBV27,-,TRBJ1-1,few,CASSSLGVIGQYAFF,TGTGCCAGCAGTTCTCTCGGGGTCATAGGACAGTATGCTTTCTTT
TRBV21-1,-,TRBJ2-1,once,CASSAKFSRTPSSYNEQFF,TGTGCCAGCAGCGCAAAGTTCTCTAGGACTCCTAGCTCCTACAATGAGCAGTTCTTC
TRBV3-1/TRBV3-2,-,TRBJ1-1,few,CASSPSGYTEAFF,TGTGCCAGCAGCCCATCAGGGTACACTGAAGCTTTCTTT
TRBV7-2,TRBD1,TRBJ1-2,-,CASSRQGIYGYTF,TGTGCCAGCAGCCGACAGGGAATCTATGGCTACACCTTC
TRBV7-6,-,TRBJ2-3,once,CASSLAGGARTDTQYF,TGTGCCAGCAGCTTAGCTGGGGGGGCGCGGACAGATACGCAGTATTTT
TRBV19,TRBD1,TRBJ1-2,-,CASTRDRDNYGYTF,TGTGCCAGTACTCGGGACAGGGATAACTATGGCTACACCTTC
TRBV28,-,TRBJ2-1,-,CASSFRSYEQFF,TGTGCCAGCAGTTTCCGGTCTTATGAGCAGTTCTTC
TRBV4-1,TRBD2,TRBJ2-1,-,CASSQDPSGAYNEQFF,TGCGCCAGCAGCCAAGATCCGAGCGGGGCCTACAATGAGCAGTTCTTC
TRBV5-6,TRBD2,TRBJ2-3,-,CASSLRSGIMDTQYF,TGTGCCAGCAGCTTGCGAAGCGGGATAATGGATACGCAGTATTTT
TRBV6-1,TRBD1,TRBJ1-1,-,CASSEGGTGASATEAFF,TGTGCCAGCAGTGAAGGCGGGACAGGGGCGTCTGCCACTGAAGCTTTCTTT
TRBV11-1,-,TRBJ1-1,-,CASSLALGGSTEAFF,TGTGCCAGCAGCTTAGCACTGGGGGGAAGCACTGAAGCTTTCTTT
TRBV29-1,-,TRBJ2-2,-,CSVELPLQAGNTGELFF,TGCAGCGTTGAACTCCCTCTCCAGGCGGGGAACACCGGGGAGCTGTTTTTT
TRBV7-8,-,TRBJ1-1,-,CASSSFGDVTEAFF,TGTGCCAGCAGCAGCTTCGGGGATGTCACTGAAGCTTTCTTT
TRBV6-1,-,TRBJ2-7,-,CASSEAPQGPYEQYF,TGTGCCAGCAGTGAAGCACCACAGGGACCGTACGAGCAGTACTTC
TRBV7-9,-,TRBJ2-1,-,CASSDRIADGNEQFF,TGTGCCAGCAGCGATCGTATAGCGGACGGCAATGAGCAGTTCTTC
TRBV6-5,-,TRBJ2-7,-,CASSYQVAYEQYF,TGTGCCAGCAGTTATCAGGTAGCCTACGAGCAGTACTTC
TRBV3-1/TRBV3-2,-,TRBJ1-2,-,CASSGDTVGNGYTF,TGTGCCAGCAGCGGGGACACCGTCGGAAATGGCTACACCTTC
TRBV2,-,TRBJ1-1,-,CASSTGRAFF,TGTGCCAGCAGCACAGGCAGAGCTTTCTTT
TRBV5-1,-,TRBJ1-2,-,CASSLATGGNGYTF,TGCGCCAGCAGCTTGGCCACGGGGGGAAATGGCTACACCTTC
TRBV11-2,-,TRBJ2-2,few,CASYTVAGPTGELFF,TGTGCCAGCTACACCGTGGCAGGCCCGACCGGGGAGCTGTTTTTT
TRBV29-1,-,TRBJ2-7,-,CSVEFGVRVEQYF,TGCAGCGTTGAATTTGGAGTTCGGGTCGAGCAGTACTTC
TRBV4-1,TRBD1,TRBJ2-7,few,CASSHETGYYHEQYF,TGCGCCAGCAGCCATGAGACAGGGTATTACCACGAGCAGTACTTC
TRBV12-5,-,TRBJ2-1,many,CASGWQAAEQFF,TGTGCTAGTGGTTGGCAGGCCGCCGAGCAGTTCTTC
TRBV7-9,-,TRBJ2-4,-,CASSLALAAGPTKNIQYF,TGTGCCAGCAGCTTAGCGCTCGCGGCGGGGCCCACCAAAAACATTCAGTACTTC
TRBV2,TRBD1,TRBJ2-2,-,CASSAGTGGTGELFF,TGTGCCAGCAGCGCCGGGACAGGGGGGACCGGGGAGCTGTTTTTT
TRBV6-5,-,TRBJ2-1,-,CASSSRLPIVNNEQFF,TGTGCCAGCAGTTCCCGACTCCCCATTGTTAATAATGAGCAGTTCTTC
TRBV6-5,-,TRBJ1-3,-,CASRDRDIRNTIYF,TGTGCCAGCAGGGACCGGGACATCAGAAACACCATATATTTT
TRBV3-1/TRBV3-2,TRBD1,TRBJ1-5,-,CASSPGTGGLQPQHF,TGTGCCAGCAGCCCCGGGACAGGGGGCTTGCAGCCCCAGCATTTT
TRBV10-1,TRBD1,TRBJ2-7,-,CASSESRRDRSYEQYF,TGCGCCAGCAGTGAGTCCCGCCGGGACAGATCCTACGAGCAGTACTTC
TRBV5-1,TRBD2,TRBJ2-5,-,CASQTSGRETQYF,TGCGCCAGCCAGACTAGCGGCAGGGAGACCCAGTACTTC
TRBV2,-,TRBJ2-5,-,CASSEGLRRGRSQETQYF,TGTGCCAGCAGTGAAGGTTTGAGGAGGGGGCGATCCCAAGAGACCCAGTACTTC
TRBV12-2,-,TRBJ1-2,-,CASRLLRVATVNYGYTF,TGTGCAAGTCGCTTACTACGGGTGGCGACAGTTAACTATGGCTACACCTTC
TRBV3-1/TRBV3-2,TRBD1,TRBJ1-5,-,CASSQGTGGQPQHF,TGTGCCAGCAGCCAAGGGACAGGGGGCCAGCCCCAGCATTTT
TRBV28,-,TRBJ1-2,-,CASSLTGNYGYTF,TGTGCCAGCAGTTTAACAGGGAACTATGGCTACACCTTC
TRBV6-5,TRBD2,TRBJ2-7,-,CASSYDGRAREQYF,TGTGCCAGCAGTTACGACGGGAGGGCCAGAGAGCAGTACTTC
TRBV11-2,TRBD2,TRBJ2-7,-,CASSPGTSDRLREQYF,TGTGCCAGCAGCCCGGGGACTAGCGACCGACTACGGGAGCAGTACTTC
TRBV7-9,TRBD2,TRBJ2-1,-,CASSLGGGNEQFF,TGTGCCAGCAGCTTAGGCGGGGGCAATGAGCAGTTCTTC
TRBV19,-,TRBJ2-1,-,CASSIAPPDNEQFF,TGTGCCAGTAGTATAGCCCCACCAGACAATGAGCAGTTCTTC
TRBV5-8,-,TRBJ1-5,-,CASSFDPGSNQPQHF,TGTGCCAGCAGCTTCGACCCGGGGAGCAATCAGCCCCAGCATTTT
TRBV2,TRBD2,TRBJ2-7,-,CASSVRTSGGEQYF,TGTGCCAGCAGTGTAAGGACTAGCGGGGGCGAGCAGTACTTC
TRBV7-2,-,TRBJ2-7,-,CASSLGLATYEQYF,TGTGCCAGCAGCTTAGGTCTAGCGACCTACGAGCAGTACTTC
TRBV5-1,-,TRBJ2-5,-,CASSPGTPGETQYF,TGCGCCAGCAGCCCCGGGACACCGGGGGAGACCCAGTACTTC
TRBV7-2,-,TRBJ2-7,-,CASSLVGREQYF,TGTGCCAGCAGCTTAGTTGGGAGGGAGCAGTACTTC